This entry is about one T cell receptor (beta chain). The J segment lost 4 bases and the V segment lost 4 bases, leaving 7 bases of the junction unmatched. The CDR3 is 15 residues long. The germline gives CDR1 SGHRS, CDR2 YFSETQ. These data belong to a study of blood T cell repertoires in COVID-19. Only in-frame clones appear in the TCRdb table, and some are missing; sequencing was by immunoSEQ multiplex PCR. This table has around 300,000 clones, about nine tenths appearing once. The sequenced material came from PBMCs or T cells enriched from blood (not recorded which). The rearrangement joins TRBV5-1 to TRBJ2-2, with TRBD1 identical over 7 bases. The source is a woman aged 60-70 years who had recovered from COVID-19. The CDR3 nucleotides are TGCGCCAGCAGCGACACAGGGGTGACCACCGGGGAGCTGTTTTTT. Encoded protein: CASSDTGVTTGELFF.